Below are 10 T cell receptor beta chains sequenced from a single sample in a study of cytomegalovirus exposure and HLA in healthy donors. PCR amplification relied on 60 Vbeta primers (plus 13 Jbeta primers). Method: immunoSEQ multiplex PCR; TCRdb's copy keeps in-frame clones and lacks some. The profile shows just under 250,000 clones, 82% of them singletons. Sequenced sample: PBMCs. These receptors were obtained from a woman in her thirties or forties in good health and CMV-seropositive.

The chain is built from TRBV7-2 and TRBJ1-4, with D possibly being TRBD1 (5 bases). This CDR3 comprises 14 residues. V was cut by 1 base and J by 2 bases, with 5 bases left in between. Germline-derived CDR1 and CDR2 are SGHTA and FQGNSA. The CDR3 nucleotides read TGTGCCAGCAGCTTAGGGGGCACTAATGAAAAACTGTTTTTT. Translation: CASSLGGTNEKLFF.

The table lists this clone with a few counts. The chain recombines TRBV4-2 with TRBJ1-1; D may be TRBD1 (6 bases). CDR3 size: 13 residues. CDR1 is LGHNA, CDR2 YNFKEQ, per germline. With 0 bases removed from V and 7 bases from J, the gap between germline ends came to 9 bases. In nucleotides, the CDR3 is TGTGCCAGCAGCCAAGATCAGGGGCTTGAAGCTTTCTTT. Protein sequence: CASSQDQGLEAFF.

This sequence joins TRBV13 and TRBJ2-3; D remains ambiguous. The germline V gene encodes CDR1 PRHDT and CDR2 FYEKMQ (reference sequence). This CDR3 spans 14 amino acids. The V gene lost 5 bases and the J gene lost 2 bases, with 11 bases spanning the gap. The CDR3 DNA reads TGTGCCAGCAGCCCTCCGACTGTCACAGATACGCAGTATTTT. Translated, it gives CASSPPTVTDTQYF.

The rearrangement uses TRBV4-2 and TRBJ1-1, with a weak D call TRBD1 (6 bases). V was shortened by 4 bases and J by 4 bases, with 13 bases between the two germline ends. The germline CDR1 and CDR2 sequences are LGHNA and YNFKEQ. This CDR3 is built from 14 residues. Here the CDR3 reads CASSLTGSGTEAFF. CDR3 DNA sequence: TGTGCCAGCAGCCTCACAGGGAGCGGCACTGAAGCTTTCTTT.

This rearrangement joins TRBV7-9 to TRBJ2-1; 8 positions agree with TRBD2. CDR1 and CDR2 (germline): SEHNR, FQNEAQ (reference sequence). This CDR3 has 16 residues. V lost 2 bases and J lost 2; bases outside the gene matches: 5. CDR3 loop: CASSLRLAGTYNEQFF. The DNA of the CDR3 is TGTGCCAGCAGCTTAAGGCTAGCGGGTACCTACAATGAGCAGTTCTTC.

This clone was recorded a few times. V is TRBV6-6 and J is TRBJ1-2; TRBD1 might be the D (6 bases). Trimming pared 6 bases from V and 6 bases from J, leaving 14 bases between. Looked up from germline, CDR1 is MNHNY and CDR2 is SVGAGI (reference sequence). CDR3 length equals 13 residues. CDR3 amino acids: CASRQIQGHGYTF. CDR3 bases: TGTGCCAGCAGGCAAATCCAGGGGCATGGCTACACCTTC.

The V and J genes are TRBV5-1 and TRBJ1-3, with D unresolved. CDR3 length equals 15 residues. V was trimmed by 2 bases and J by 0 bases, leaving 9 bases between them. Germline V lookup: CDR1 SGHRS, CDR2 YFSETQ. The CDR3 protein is CASSFNRNSGNTIYF. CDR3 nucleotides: TGCGCCAGCAGCTTTAACAGAAACTCTGGAAACACCATATATTTT. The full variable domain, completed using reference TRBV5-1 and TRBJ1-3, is KAGVTQTPRYLIKTRGQQVTLSCSPISGHRSVSWYQQTPGQGLQFLFEYFSETQRNKGNFPGRFSGRQFSNSRSEMNVSTLELGDSALYLCASSFNRNSGNTIYFGEGSWLTVV.

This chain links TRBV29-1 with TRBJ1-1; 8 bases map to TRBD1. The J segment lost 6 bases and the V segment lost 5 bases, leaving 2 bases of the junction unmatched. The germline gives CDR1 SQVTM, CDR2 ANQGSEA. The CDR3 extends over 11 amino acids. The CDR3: CSVTGGPEAFF. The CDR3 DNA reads TGCAGCGTTACAGGGGGTCCTGAAGCTTTCTTT.

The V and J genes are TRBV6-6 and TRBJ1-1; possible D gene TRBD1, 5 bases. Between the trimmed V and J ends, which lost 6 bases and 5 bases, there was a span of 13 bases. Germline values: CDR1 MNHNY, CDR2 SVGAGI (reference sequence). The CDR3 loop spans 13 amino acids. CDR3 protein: CASSRQGRTEAFF. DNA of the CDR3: TGTGCCAGCAGCCGTCAGGGCCGGACTGAAGCTTTCTTT.

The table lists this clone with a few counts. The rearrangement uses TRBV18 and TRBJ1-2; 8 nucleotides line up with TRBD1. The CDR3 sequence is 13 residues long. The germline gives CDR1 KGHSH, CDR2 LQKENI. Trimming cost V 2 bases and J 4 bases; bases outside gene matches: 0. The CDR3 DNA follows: TGTGCCAGCTCACCAGGGACAGGCTATGGCTACACCTTC. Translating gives CASSPGTGYGYTF.